The next 7 T cell receptor beta chains were all read from a single sample in a study of T cells in women clearing cervical HPV infection. Measured with immunoSEQ multiplex PCR; TCRdb has only the in-frame clones, and not every one. This repertoire includes approximately 31,000 clones. Source material: blood buffy coat. These receptors were collected from a woman aged 18 to 75 with a cervical HPV16 infection that either progressed to CIN3+ or cleared (not recorded which).

In regard to this clone: The read stops 3 residues short of the end of the CDR3; the missing end is completed from the germline J gene. The J gene is TRBJ1-2, the V gene TRBV2; 9 bases fit TRBD1. The V gene's germline CDR1 is SNHLY and CDR2 FYNNEI. The CDR3 length is 15 residues. V lost 2 bases to trimming and J lost 5 bases; unmatched junction nucleotides: 6. CDR3 loop: CASSETGGAAYGYTF. CDR3 DNA (partial): TGTGCCAGCAGTGAAACAGGGGGCGCCGCATATGGC.

Note on this clone: Read coverage stops 3 residues before the CDR3 terminus; the germline J gene supplies the remainder. The rearrangement uses TRBV12-3 or TRBV12-4 and TRBJ1-2; TRBD1 matches at 7 bases. This CDR3 is 12 amino acids long. V lost 6 bases to trimming and J lost 6 bases; unmatched junction nucleotides: 4. Incomplete CDR3 DNA: TGTGCCAGCAGGGAAGGACAGGATGGC. This encodes CASREGQDG. The entire CDR3 is CASREGQDGYTF.

Worth noting for this clone: The missing CDR3 end, 3 residues past where the read stops, is filled in from the germline J gene. This chain connects TRBV19 to TRBJ2-3; 10 bases agree with TRBD1. The CDR3 is 16 amino acids. Germline CDR1 LNHDA, CDR2 SQIVND (reference sequence). The CDR3 sequence is CASSTRDRGRDQPQYF. The sequenced part of the CDR3 DNA is TGTGCCAGTAGTACACGGGACAGGGGCCGGGATCAGCCG.

As regards this clone: At one end the junction does not follow the germline gene, possibly because of a read error. Read sequence stops 3 residues before the CDR3 end, and the germline J gene provides the missing end. The chain employs TRBV7-7 and TRBJ2-7, with 7 bases that match TRBD1. Per the germline V gene, CDR1 is SSHAT and CDR2 is FNYEAQ (reference sequence). This CDR3 spans 13 amino acids. The covered CDR3 bases are TGTGCTAGCAGTCCCCGCCCAGGGGGCGAG. It specifies CASSPRPGGE. The complete CDR3 reads CASSPRPGGEQYF.

Turning to this clone: The read terminates 3 residues before the CDR3 end, so the remaining end is supplied by the germline J gene. This rearrangement joins TRBV6-2 or TRBV6-3 to TRBJ2-2; 9 nucleotides align to TRBD1. The junction had 8 bases not matched to a gene; V was cut back by 10 bases and J by 8 bases. The CDR3 extends over 13 amino acids. The V gene's germline CDR1 is MNHEY and CDR2 SVGEGT. Incomplete CDR3 DNA: TGTGCCACGAAAACAGGGGGCGGAGGGGAG. This encodes CATKTGGGGE. The whole CDR3 protein is CATKTGGGGELFF.

Comments on this clone: The read ends 3 residues before the CDR3 terminus; that terminus is restored from the germline J gene. The chain combines TRBV11-2 with TRBJ2-1, with 7 bases fitting TRBD1. Germline values: CDR1 SGHAT, CDR2 FQNNGV. The CDR3 runs 14 residues. V lost 6 bases, J lost 8 bases, and 10 bases stayed unmatched. CDR3 region: CASSSGTDPDEQFF. The CDR3 bases that were read are TGTGCCAGCAGTTCCGGGACAGACCCTGATGAG.

Measured by frequency, this clone is large (0.1 to 1%). The read is 3 residues too short to cover the CDR3 end, so that end is filled in from the germline J gene. This chain connects TRBV14 to TRBJ2-7, with 7 bases lining up with TRBD1. The CDR3 extends over 16 amino acids. CDR1 is SGHDN and CDR2 is FVKESK in the germline V gene. J lost 0 bases, V lost 1 base, and 6 bases had no gene match. The sequenced part of the CDR3 DNA is TGTGCCAGCAGCCAAGTCGGAACAGGGGTCTCCTACGAG. Translating it yields CASSQVGTGVSYE. The CDR3 reads in full as CASSQVGTGVSYEQYF.